The rows below give T cell receptor beta chains drawn from one sample of a study of technical replicates of blood from several donors. Libraries were prepared by immunoSEQ multiplex PCR; TCRdb keeps only in-frame clonotypes and omits some of them. The sample includes around 69,000 clones, approximately 83% seen only once; the top ten take 4.5% to 6%. The sequencing input was PBMCs. All receptors come from a human donor in good health. Some clones in this sample may be carry-over from other donors' samples. Each CDR3 is given with its conserved first and last residue. D genes are given only for firm matches. Clone sizes are given selectively: once, few, many, or a class where the clone is expanded.

TRBJ1-2,TRBV6-1,-,-,CASRKTPNYGYTF,TGTGCCAGCAGAAAAACTCCAAACTATGGCTACACCTTC
TRBJ1-1,TRBV5-6,-,-,CASSPGGGVNTEAFF,TGTGCCAGCAGCCCTGGCGGGGGGGTGAACACTGAAGCTTTCTTT
TRBJ2-1,TRBV29-1,-,TRBD2,CSVEGGGGRYNEQFF,TGCAGCGTTGAAGGGGGCGGGGGGAGGTACAATGAGCAGTTCTTC
TRBJ2-1,TRBV27,-,TRBD2,CASSLPTSGGAYEQFF,TGTGCCAGCAGTTTACCGACTAGCGGGGGGGCCTATGAGCAGTTCTTC
TRBJ2-5,TRBV7-2,-,-,CASSLDRGGAETQYF,TGTGCCAGCAGCTTAGATCGTGGAGGGGCAGAGACCCAGTACTTC
TRBJ2-7,TRBV13,-,TRBD2,CASSPTSGSGGYEQYF,TGTGCCAGCAGCCCCACTTCCGGTAGCGGGGGCTACGAGCAGTACTTC
TRBJ1-2,TRBV4-1,few,TRBD1,CASSHNAGTGPYGYTF,TGCGCCAGCAGCCACAACGCAGGGACAGGCCCCTATGGCTACACCTTC
TRBJ2-7,TRBV27,-,-,CASSTGDGTYEQYF,TGTGCCAGCAGTACGGGGGACGGGACCTACGAGCAGTACTTC
TRBJ2-1,TRBV11-2,-,TRBD2,CASRSIAGPNNEQFF,TGTGCCAGCAGGTCAATAGCGGGGCCGAACAATGAGCAGTTCTTC
TRBJ1-6,TRBV5-1,-,-,CASSSFREGLHF,TGCGCCAGCAGCTCCTTCAGGGAGGGCCTCCACTTT
TRBJ2-7,TRBV6-6,-,-,CASGGSSSYEQYF,TGTGCCAGCGGGGGGTCCAGCTCCTACGAGCAGTACTTC
TRBJ1-2,TRBV19,-,-,CASSSRTANYGYTF,TGTGCCAGTAGTTCCCGGACAGCTAACTATGGCTACACCTTC
TRBJ1-1,TRBV4-3,-,-,CASSPRVRDTEAFF,TGCGCCAGCAGCCCCAGGGTCCGGGACACTGAAGCTTTCTTT
TRBJ1-2,TRBV5-6,once,-,CASSLNSLNGIYGYTF,TGTGCCAGCAGCTTAAACAGCCTCAACGGCATTTATGGCTACACCTTC
TRBJ1-1,TRBV15,-,-,CATCLRGKGNTEAFF,TGTGCCACCTGCCTACGAGGGAAAGGGAACACTGAAGCTTTCTTT
TRBJ2-3,TRBV12-1,-,-,CASSLRRGRDFTDTQYF,TGTGCCAGCAGCCTCCGGCGGGGCAGGGACTTCACAGATACGCAGTATTTT
TRBJ2-7,TRBV4-3,-,TRBD1,CASSQGTGNTYEQYF,TGCGCCAGCAGCCAAGGGACAGGGAATACCTACGAGCAGTACTTC